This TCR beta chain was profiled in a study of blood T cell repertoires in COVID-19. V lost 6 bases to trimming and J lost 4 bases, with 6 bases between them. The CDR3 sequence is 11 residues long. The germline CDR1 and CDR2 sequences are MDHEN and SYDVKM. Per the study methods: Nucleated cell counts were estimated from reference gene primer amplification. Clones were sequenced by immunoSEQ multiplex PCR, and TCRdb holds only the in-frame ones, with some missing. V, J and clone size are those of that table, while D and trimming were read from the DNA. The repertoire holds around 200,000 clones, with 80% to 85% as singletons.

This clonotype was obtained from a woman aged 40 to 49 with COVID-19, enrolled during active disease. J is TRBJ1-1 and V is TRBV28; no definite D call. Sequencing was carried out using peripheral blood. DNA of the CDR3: TGTGCCAGCAGCCCTACCACTGAAGCTTTCTTT. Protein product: CASSPTTEAFF.